Listed below are T cell receptor beta chains from one sample, sequenced in a study of PD-1 blockade in classical Hodgkin lymphoma. Produced via immunoSEQ multiplex PCR; TCRdb's table is partial and in-frame only. The profile shows 9,500 or so clones, roughly four fifths of them singletons. Sequenced material: peripheral blood mononuclear cells (PBMCs), taken before the fourth cycle of nivolumab. These TCRs come from a human donor with classical Hodgkin lymphoma. Both conserved end residues are part of each CDR3. Fields, in order: V gene, J gene, CDR3 protein.

V gene: TRBV18
J gene: TRBJ2-2
CDR3 protein: CASSPGTSGTGELFF

V gene: TRBV7-9
J gene: TRBJ1-1
CDR3 protein: CASSFWNSTEAFF

V gene: TRBV7-7
J gene: TRBJ2-5
CDR3 protein: CASSFSQGETQYF

V gene: TRBV19
J gene: TRBJ2-1
CDR3 protein: CASTLHAGEAYNEQFF

V gene: TRBV30
J gene: TRBJ2-1
CDR3 protein: CAWSVKLAGEEQFF

V gene: TRBV30
J gene: TRBJ2-2
CDR3 protein: CAWISGTNTGELFF

V gene: TRBV5-1
J gene: TRBJ1-1
CDR3 protein: CASSAEPGEWTEAFF

V gene: TRBV28
J gene: TRBJ2-5
CDR3 protein: CASSPGGAGTSGETQYF

V gene: TRBV7-3
J gene: TRBJ2-1
CDR3 protein: CASSLNSGEAGREFF

V gene: TRBV4-1
J gene: TRBJ2-1
CDR3 protein: CASSQEGSGTREQFF

V gene: TRBV6-1
J gene: TRBJ2-7
CDR3 protein: CASSVGEVFPYSYEQYF

V gene: TRBV2
J gene: TRBJ1-5
CDR3 protein: CASRQGAIQPQHF

V gene: TRBV4-2
J gene: TRBJ2-7
CDR3 protein: CASSQDNVGEGEQYF

V gene: TRBV13
J gene: TRBJ1-1
CDR3 protein: CASSSSLKGTEAFF

V gene: TRBV7-9
J gene: TRBJ2-7
CDR3 protein: CASSLSSGRRSEQYF

V gene: TRBV15
J gene: TRBJ2-6
CDR3 protein: CATSRDYGWGSGANVLTF

V gene: TRBV18
J gene: TRBJ2-7
CDR3 protein: CASSRDRGIYEQYF

V gene: TRBV15
J gene: TRBJ2-7
CDR3 protein: CATGRDRGSYEQYF

V gene: TRBV18
J gene: TRBJ1-1
CDR3 protein: CASSLLQGSSTEAFF

V gene: TRBV9
J gene: NA
CDR3 protein: CASSVAGRPYEQYF

V gene: TRBV5-1
J gene: TRBJ1-4
CDR3 protein: CASSFGGGPEKLFF

V gene: TRBV25-1
J gene: TRBJ2-2
CDR3 protein: CASTDTNTGELFF

V gene: TRBV27
J gene: TRBJ2-5
CDR3 protein: CASKTQGETQYF

V gene: TRBV19
J gene: TRBJ1-3
CDR3 protein: CASSIDPWISGNTIYF

V gene: TRBV15
J gene: TRBJ2-6
CDR3 protein: CATSRDQSPGANVLTF

V gene: TRBV11-3
J gene: TRBJ2-1
CDR3 protein: CASSLKGLTYNEQFF

V gene: TRBV10-3
J gene: TRBJ1-1
CDR3 protein: CAISELSSDTEAFF

V gene: TRBV6-6
J gene: TRBJ2-7
CDR3 protein: CASGPNYEQYF

V gene: TRBV5-1
J gene: TRBJ2-7
CDR3 protein: CASSVGLPWEQYF

V gene: TRBV5-1
J gene: TRBJ2-1
CDR3 protein: CASSLAGTGAHEQFF

V gene: TRBV19
J gene: TRBJ2-7
CDR3 protein: CASSISLAGLSYEQYF

V gene: TRBV2
J gene: TRBJ2-3
CDR3 protein: CASRPGRGGTDTQYF

V gene: TRBV27
J gene: TRBJ1-2
CDR3 protein: CASSLEGGPRGYTF

V gene: TRBV2
J gene: TRBJ2-7
CDR3 protein: CASSVEMDLAGNSYEQYF

V gene: TRBV11-2
J gene: TRBJ1-2
CDR3 protein: CASSLLREGYGYTF

V gene: TRBV5-1
J gene: TRBJ2-2
CDR3 protein: CASSLGQYTGELFF

V gene: TRBV28
J gene: TRBJ1-2
CDR3 protein: CASSLGEGFLGYTF

V gene: TRBV27
J gene: TRBJ1-2
CDR3 protein: CASSSGFGYGYTF

V gene: TRBV18
J gene: TRBJ2-3
CDR3 protein: CASSPGTWEDTQYF

V gene: TRBV5-1
J gene: TRBJ2-7
CDR3 protein: CASSSGPGDSYEQYF

V gene: TRBV27
J gene: TRBJ2-7
CDR3 protein: CASSYDSLSYEQYF

V gene: TRBV9
J gene: TRBJ1-4
CDR3 protein: CASSVHPKGTNEKLFF

V gene: TRBV2
J gene: TRBJ1-1
CDR3 protein: CASSSEPNTEAFF

V gene: TRBV10-2
J gene: TRBJ1-5
CDR3 protein: CASRQGSQPQHF

V gene: TRBV18
J gene: TRBJ2-7
CDR3 protein: CASSQRQGQGAYEQYF

V gene: TRBV5-6
J gene: TRBJ2-2
CDR3 protein: CASSSTGLAGNTGELFF

V gene: TRBV11-3
J gene: TRBJ2-2
CDR3 protein: CASSLDRDRGRAGELFF

V gene: TRBV7-6
J gene: TRBJ1-2
CDR3 protein: CASRPQRGQVGYTF

V gene: TRBV7-8
J gene: TRBJ1-2
CDR3 protein: CASSFGGVSYGYTF

V gene: TRBV5-1
J gene: TRBJ2-2
CDR3 protein: CASSLTWARGTGELFF

V gene: TRBV7-2
J gene: TRBJ2-5
CDR3 protein: CASSLAGRRETQYF

V gene: TRBV7-3
J gene: TRBJ2-1
CDR3 protein: CASSSGRVEEQFF

V gene: TRBV25-1
J gene: TRBJ2-7
CDR3 protein: CASSERQEGGTYEQYF

V gene: TRBV9
J gene: TRBJ2-1
CDR3 protein: CASSGPGNFRANEQFF

V gene: TRBV6-5
J gene: TRBJ2-3
CDR3 protein: CASSYGDRDTDTQYF

V gene: TRBV5-1
J gene: TRBJ2-5
CDR3 protein: CASSPLLGKQETQYF

V gene: TRBV7-2
J gene: TRBJ2-2
CDR3 protein: CASSYPPGQGPGELFF

V gene: TRBV5-1
J gene: TRBJ2-1
CDR3 protein: CASSLVEGIAYNEQFF

V gene: TRBV7-9
J gene: TRBJ2-7
CDR3 protein: CASSLEVSRRPYEQYF

V gene: TRBV27
J gene: TRBJ1-2
CDR3 protein: CASSPEGGTYGYTF